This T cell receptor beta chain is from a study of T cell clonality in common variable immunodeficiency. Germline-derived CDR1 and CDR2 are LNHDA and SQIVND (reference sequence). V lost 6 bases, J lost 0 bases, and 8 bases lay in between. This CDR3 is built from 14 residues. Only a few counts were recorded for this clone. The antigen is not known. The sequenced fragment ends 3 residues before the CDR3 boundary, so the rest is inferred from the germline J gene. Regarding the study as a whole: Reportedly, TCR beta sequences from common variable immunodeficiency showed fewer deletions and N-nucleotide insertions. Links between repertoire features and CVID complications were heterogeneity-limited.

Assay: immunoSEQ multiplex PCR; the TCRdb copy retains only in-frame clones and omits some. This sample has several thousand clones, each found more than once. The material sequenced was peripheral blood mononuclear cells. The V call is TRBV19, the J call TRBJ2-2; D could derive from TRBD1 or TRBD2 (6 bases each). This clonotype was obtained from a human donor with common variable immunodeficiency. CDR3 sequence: CASRRDTNTGELFF. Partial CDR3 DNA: TGTGCCAGTAGGCGGGACACGAACACCGGGGAG.